Reported below is one T cell receptor (beta chain). Its antigen is unidentified. The data stem from a study of PD-1 blockade in classical Hodgkin lymphoma. Each patient experienced a relapse that followed autologous stem cell transplantation, and brentuximab vedotin exposure varied. Thawed PBMCs yielded CD4+ T cells through magnetic negative selection. The germline gives CDR1 SEHNR, CDR2 FQNEAQ (reference sequence). The CDR3 spans 18 residues. V was pared by 5 bases and J by 1 base, with 12 bases of the junction left unmatched. The study's findings and limits: Among the patients, those starting nivolumab under 1 year after ASCT were excluded.

Here immunoSEQ multiplex PCR was the method, and the copy in TCRdb shows in-frame clones only, minus some. The sample holds about 2,500 clones, approximately 86% seen once. The receptor was isolated from a human donor with classical Hodgkin lymphoma. The chain employs TRBV7-9 and TRBJ2-3, with 10 positions matching TRBD2. This specimen was CD4+ T cells from blood, taken at baseline. DNA of the CDR3: TGTGCCAGCAGCCCCCGGGTAGCGGGGGGTGGGGGCACAGATACGCAGTATTTT. Encoded protein: CASSPRVAGGGGTDTQYF.